One and the same sample provided the 29 T cell receptor beta chains below, sequenced in a study of T cells after yellow fever vaccination. Via MiXCR, TCRdb re-called the 5' RACE reads, giving one row per CDR3 protein. The repertoire holds about 22,000 distinct CDR3 sequences, with approximately 5.2% as singletons. The material was PBMCs, either bulk or a sorted T-cell subset (CD4+, CD8+, memory, or dextramer-sorted; not recorded which), obtained about 49 days after the first yellow fever vaccination. The origin of the receptors is a man aged 18-30 years who received the YFV17D yellow fever vaccine.

This clonotype was seen at least ten times. This chain joins TRBV20-1 and TRBJ2-3; 11 nucleotides agree with TRBD2. Germline assignment: CDR1 DFQATT and CDR2 SNEGSKA (reference sequence). The CDR3 is 13 amino acids. Trimming cost V 5 bases and J 7 bases; bases outside gene matches: 5. The CDR3 DNA reads as TGCAGTGCTGGTAGCGGGGGGGCAAATACGCAGTATTTT. Translation gives CSAGSGGANTQYF.

As for this clonotype: A much larger clone lies a single base off, so this may be a read error. The chain couples TRBV5-1 to TRBJ1-5; a weak D match, TRBD1 (6 bases). Trimming removed 4 bases at V and 5 bases at J, with 13 bases between. This CDR3 is 14 amino acids long. Germline V lookup: CDR1 SGHRS, CDR2 YFSETQ. CDR3 DNA: TGCGCCAGCAGCCCCCGGGGGGGCGATCAGCCCCAGCATTTT. Translating gives CASSPRGGDQPQHF.

This clonotype was recorded at least ten times. CDR3 in amino acids: CASSELWGFEAFF. The CDR3 DNA sequence: TGTGCCAGCAGCGAACTTTGGGGATTTGAAGCTTTCTTT. The genes are TRBV7-2 and TRBJ1-1; the D is unclear. V was cut by 5 bases and J by 7 bases, with 14 bases left in between. Germline CDR1 and CDR2: SGHTA and FQGNSA. The CDR3 consists of 13 residues.

The genes are TRBV6-2 or TRBV6-3 and TRBJ2-3, with D possibly being TRBD2 (7 bases). Germline CDR1 MNHEY, CDR2 SVGEGT. V dropped 5 bases and J dropped 6 bases, with 18 bases sitting between them. CDR3 length: 15 residues. For the CDR3, the DNA is TGTGCCAGCAGTCTCCGGGGGGCCTACACGGATACGCAGTATTTT. The encoded protein is CASSLRGAYTDTQYF.

In this sample, this clonotype turned up many times. The rearrangement uses TRBV28 and TRBJ2-4, with 14 positions matching TRBD2. This CDR3 has 19 residues. From germline, CDR1 is MDHEN and CDR2 SYDVKM. The ends lost 6 bases at V and 0 bases at J; junction bases unmatched: 10. This chain's CDR3 is CASSRRGLAGVLAKNIQYF. The CDR3 nucleotides are TGTGCCAGCAGCCGACGGGGACTAGCGGGGGTTTTAGCCAAAAACATTCAGTACTTC.

The sample holds many counts of this clonotype. The J gene is TRBJ2-5, the V gene TRBV9; possibly TRBD1 for D (5 bases). This CDR3 is 13 amino acids long. Germline lookup yields CDR1 SGDLS and CDR2 YYNGEE. V gave up 7 bases and J gave up 4 bases, with 14 bases separating them. CDR3 residues: CASCVGPGETQYF. Here the CDR3 DNA reads TGTGCCAGCTGTGTGGGGCCTGGAGAGACCCAGTACTTC. Full variable domain (remainder filled in from reference TRBV9 and TRBJ2-5): DSGVTQTPKHLITATGQRVTLRCSPRSGDLSVYWYQQSLDQGLQFLIQYYNGEERAKGNILERFSAQQFPDLHSELNLSSLELGDSALYFCASCVGPGETQYFGPGTRLLVL.

This clonotype was found many times. The chain carries TRBV7-9 and TRBJ1-2; D ambiguous. V gave up 6 bases and J gave up 2 bases, with 7 bases separating them. Germline V gene lookup returns CDR1 SEHNR and CDR2 FQNEAQ (reference sequence). The CDR3 extends over 12 amino acids. This CDR3 is CASSPANYGYTF. The CDR3 DNA reads TGTGCCAGCAGTCCGGCCAACTATGGCTACACCTTC.

This clonotype appeared many times. The CDR3 spells CASSYTGFYGYTF. The CDR3 bases are TGTGCCAGCAGCTATACAGGGTTCTATGGCTACACCTTC. The genes are TRBV7-2 and TRBJ1-2; tentative D call: TRBD1 (6 bases). Germline CDR1 and CDR2: SGHTA and FQGNSA. The CDR3 contains 13 residues. The germline V and J ends were trimmed by 4 bases and 4 bases, with 10 bases remaining between them.

This clonotype was observed many times. V and J are TRBV19 and TRBJ1-1; D is unresolved. CDR1 is LNHDA and CDR2 is SQIVND in the germline V gene (reference sequence). CDR3 size: 13 residues. The V end was cut by 5 bases, the J end by 4 bases, with 11 bases between. The CDR3 loop reads CASSYAGGTEAFF. The CDR3 region has the DNA TGTGCCAGTAGTTACGCAGGAGGCACTGAAGCTTTCTTT. Full variable domain (missing parts from reference TRBV19 and TRBJ1-1): DGGITQSPKYLFRKEGQNVTLSCEQNLNHDAMYWYRQDPGQGLRLIYYSQIVNDFQKGDIAEGYSVSREKKESFPLTVTSAQKNPTAFYLCASSYAGGTEAFFGQGTRLTVV.

This clonotype has a count of ten or more. The chain joins TRBV28 to TRBJ2-7; D is possibly TRBD1 or TRBD2 (7 bases each). Trimming cost V 8 bases and J 3 bases, with 20 bases left between them. The CDR3 is 15 residues long. Germline V lookup: CDR1 MDHEN, CDR2 SYDVKM. The chain's CDR3 is CASAPGGADSYEQYV. The CDR3 DNA follows: TGTGCCAGCGCCCCAGGGGGGGCTGATAGCTACGAGCAGTACGTC.

This clonotype has a count of ten or more. The chain carries TRBV7-3 and TRBJ1-2, with 12 bases lining up with TRBD1. Germline V CDR1 and CDR2: SGHTA, FQGTGA. The CDR3 runs to 16 residues. The V segment lost 4 bases and the J segment 8 bases; nucleotides outside the gene matches: 11. The CDR3 sequence: CASSSGPGTGGQGYTF. The DNA for the CDR3 is TGTGCCAGCAGCTCCGGTCCCGGGACAGGGGGCCAAGGCTACACCTTC.

In its sample, this clonotype was seen many times. The V and J genes are TRBV7-2 and TRBJ1-2; D gene unclear. CDR3 size: 14 residues. Germline CDR1 reads SGHTA; CDR2 reads FQGNSA. V was pared by 1 base and J by 8 bases, with 14 bases between. CDR3 nucleotide sequence: TGTGCCAGCAGCTTAGGGGATTTACCGCGAGGCTACACCTTC. This translates into CASSLGDLPRGYTF.

A remark on this clonotype: It may be a read error: a sequence one base away is much more abundant. The V call is TRBV5-1, the J call TRBJ1-2; a weak D match, TRBD1 (5 bases). This CDR3 spans 13 amino acids. The germline CDR1 and CDR2 sequences are SGHRS and YFSETQ. Trimming took off 4 bases at V and 4 bases at J, with 11 bases between the two ends. The CDR3 reads CASSLDRIYGYTF. The CDR3, as DNA: TGCGCCAGCAGCCTCGACAGAATCTATGGCTACACCTTC. Full variable domain (outside the CDR3, taken from reference TRBV5-1 and TRBJ1-2): KAGVTQTPRYLIKTRGQQVTLSCSPISGHRSVSWYQQTPGQGLQFLFEYFSETQRNKGNFPGRFSGRQFSNSRSEMNVSTLELGDSALYLCASSLDRIYGYTFGSGTRLTVV.

This clonotype was detected once. A much larger clone differs from this one at a single base, so this may be a read error. V is TRBV7-9 and J is TRBJ1-5; no definite D call. Germline CDR1 is SEHNR and CDR2 is FQNEAQ (reference sequence). Trimming took 6 bases from V and 11 from J, leaving 20 bases between them. CDR3 length: 14 amino acids. CDR3 DNA sequence: TGTGCCAGCAGTTCCGGGATAGAGGCTTCAGCCCAGCATTTT. Translated: CASSSGIEASAQHF.

This clonotype has ten or more counts. The V and J genes are TRBV4-3 and TRBJ2-7; D is uncertain. V lost 0 bases and J 6 bases, leaving 18 bases between the germline ends. Germline V CDR1 and CDR2: LGHNA, YSLEER. The CDR3 length is 16 residues. Written as DNA, the CDR3 is TGCGCCAGCAGCCAAGACTATAGCATCTACCCTCGCGAGCAGTACTTC. Amino acids: CASSQDYSIYPREQYF.

This clonotype was recorded many times. CDR3 bases: TGCGCCAGCAGCTTGGGCGCCGAGGGGGTTGGAGAAAAACTGTTTTTT. The encoded protein is CASSLGAEGVGEKLFF. This chain uses TRBV5-1 with TRBJ1-4, with TRBD1 as a possible D gene (6 bases). From germline, CDR1 is SGHRS and CDR2 YFSETQ. The length of the CDR3 is 16 residues. V dropped 0 bases and J dropped 8 bases, with 17 bases sitting between them.

This clonotype was picked up many times. The chain has TRBV7-2 and TRBJ1-1; D is undetermined. Trimming removed 5 bases at V and 5 bases at J, with 15 bases between. The length of the CDR3 is 14 residues. The germline gives CDR1 SGHTA, CDR2 FQGNSA. The CDR3 DNA reads as TGTGCCAGCAGCCTCGCCTCCTGGGGTACTGAAGCTTTCTTT. This encodes CASSLASWGTEAFF.

A remark on this clonotype: A much larger clone lies a single base off, so this may be a read error. V gene TRBV7-3 combines with J gene TRBJ1-2; TRBD1 matches 11 bases. J lost 6 bases, V lost 5 bases, and 8 bases had no gene match. Looked up from germline, CDR1 is SGHTA and CDR2 is FQGTGA. The CDR3 spans 15 residues. CDR3 protein: CASSPGQGAHNGYTF. CDR3 nucleotide sequence: TGTGCCAGCAGCCCCGGACAGGGGGCGCATAATGGCTACACCTTC. The full variable domain, with the rest looked up from reference TRBV7-3 and TRBJ1-2, is GAGVSQTPSNKVTEKGKYVELRCDPISGHTALYWYRQSLGQGPEFLIYFQGTGAADDSGLPNDRFFAVRPEGSVSTLKIQRTERGDSAVYLCASSPGQGAHNGYTFGSGTRLTVV.

This clonotype was counted many times. The chain couples TRBV7-3 to TRBJ1-1, with D unresolved. Germline V CDR1 and CDR2: SGHTA, FQGTGA. Trimming took 1 base from V and 1 from J, leaving 7 bases between them. The CDR3 has 14 residues. In DNA, the CDR3 is TGTGCCAGCAGCTTAAGCAGCCAGAACACTGAAGCTTTCTTT. It specifies CASSLSSQNTEAFF.

This clonotype was seen at least ten times. The chain has TRBV6-5 and TRBJ1-3, with unresolved D. The CDR3 runs 15 residues. Trimming removed 2 bases from V and 2 bases from J, with 10 bases in between. The germline gives CDR1 MNHEY, CDR2 SVGAGI. CDR3 coding DNA: TGTGCCAGCAGTTACACCGCAGGCACTGGAAACACCATATATTTT. It yields the protein CASSYTAGTGNTIYF.

This clonotype came up many times. The DNA of the CDR3 is TGCAGCGTCTGGACAGGGGCTGGAAACACCATATATTTT. Translated: CSVWTGAGNTIYF. This chain joins TRBV29-1 and TRBJ1-3; 9 bases match TRBD1. Trimming at V came to 6 bases and at J to 2 bases, leaving 2 bases not matched to a gene. The germline V gene has CDR1 SQVTM and CDR2 ANQGSEA. The CDR3 sequence is 13 residues long.

This clonotype has ten or more counts. The chain couples TRBV27 to TRBJ1-1; weak D call: TRBD1 (6 bases). The germline V gene encodes CDR1 MNHEY and CDR2 SMNVEV (reference sequence). The CDR3 spans 13 residues. V dropped 8 bases and J dropped 6 bases, with 16 bases sitting between them. CDR3 sequence reads: CASSRGRDAEAFF. The DNA for the CDR3 is TGTGCCAGCTCGCGGGGGCGCGACGCTGAAGCTTTCTTT.

This clonotype was found many times. The rearrangement links TRBV7-9 to TRBJ1-1, with D uncertain. This CDR3 region has 13 residues. Per the germline V gene, CDR1 is SEHNR and CDR2 is FQNEAQ (reference sequence). Trimming took 3 bases from V and 3 from J, leaving 8 bases between them. This CDR3 reads CASSFGQYTEAFF. CDR3 nucleotide sequence: TGTGCCAGCAGCTTCGGCCAGTACACTGAAGCTTTCTTT.

This clonotype appeared many times. V is TRBV20-1 and J is TRBJ2-1, with 8 nucleotides matching TRBD2. CDR1 is DFQATT, CDR2 SNEGSKA, per germline (reference sequence). The CDR3 covers 13 residues. V gave up 0 bases and J gave up 7 bases; unmatched junction bases: 2. The CDR3 DNA reads TGCAGTGCTAGAGATGGACTAGCTAATGAGCAGTTCTTC. Translating it yields CSARDGLANEQFF.

Ten or more counts support this clonotype. This sequence joins TRBV6-1 and TRBJ2-3; 9 positions agree with TRBD1. Germline V gives CDR1 MNHNS, CDR2 SASEGT. The trim removed 2 bases at V and 4 bases at J, leaving 4 bases unmatched. This CDR3 has 15 amino acids. The CDR3, as DNA: TGTGCCAGCAGTGAACTCTGGACAGGGGCAGATACGCAGTATTTT. Translation gives CASSELWTGADTQYF.

Many counts were recorded for this clonotype. J is TRBJ2-2 and V is TRBV2; 8 nucleotides align to TRBD1. After removal of 6 bases from V and 0 bases from J, the junction contained 3 bases not matched to a gene. In germline, CDR1 is SNHLY, CDR2 FYNNEI. This CDR3 spans 15 amino acids. CDR3 in DNA: TGTGCCAGCAGCAGGACAGGGACGAACACCGGGGAGCTGTTTTTT. Its protein is CASSRTGTNTGELFF.

This clonotype was recorded many times. The chain recombines TRBV7-3 with TRBJ2-5; TRBD1 agrees at 10 bases. Trimming cost V 4 bases and J 4 bases; bases outside gene matches: 6. The CDR3 is 15 amino acids. Germline V gene lookup returns CDR1 SGHTA and CDR2 FQGTGA. The CDR3 coding sequence is TGTGCCAGCAGCTCGAGACAGGGGGCACGAGAGACCCAGTACTTC. Residues: CASSSRQGARETQYF.

This clonotype was seen at least ten times. This chain uses TRBV11-3 with TRBJ1-3, with TRBD1 identical over 9 bases. J lost 7 bases, V lost 1 base, and 14 bases had no gene match. This CDR3 comprises 18 residues. Germline V CDR1 and CDR2: SGHNT, YENEEA. The CDR3 sequence: CASSLVVLSDRGRNTIYF. For the CDR3, the DNA is TGTGCCAGCAGCTTAGTGGTTTTGTCGGACAGGGGTCGGAACACCATATATTTT.

This clonotype was counted at least ten times. The chain joins TRBV6-5 to TRBJ1-5; D not certain. The germline V gene has CDR1 MNHEY and CDR2 SVGAGI. The length of the CDR3 is 13 residues. Trimming stripped 8 bases from V and 4 bases from J, with 12 bases between. Here the CDR3 reads CASRLEGNQPQHF. DNA for the CDR3: TGTGCCAGCCGTCTAGAAGGAAATCAGCCCCAGCATTTT.